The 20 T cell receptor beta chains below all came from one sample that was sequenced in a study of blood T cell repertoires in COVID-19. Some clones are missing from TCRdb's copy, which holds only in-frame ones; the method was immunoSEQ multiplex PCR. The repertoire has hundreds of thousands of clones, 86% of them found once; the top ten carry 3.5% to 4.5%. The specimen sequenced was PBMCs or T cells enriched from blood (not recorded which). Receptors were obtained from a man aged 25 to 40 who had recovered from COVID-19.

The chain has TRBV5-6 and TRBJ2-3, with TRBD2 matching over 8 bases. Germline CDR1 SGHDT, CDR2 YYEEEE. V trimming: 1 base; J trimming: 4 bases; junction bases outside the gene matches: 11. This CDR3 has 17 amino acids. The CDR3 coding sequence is TGTGCCAGCAGCTTGTTCGTCCCGGGAGGGCCCCCAGATACGCAGTATTTT. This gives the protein CASSLFVPGGPPDTQYF.

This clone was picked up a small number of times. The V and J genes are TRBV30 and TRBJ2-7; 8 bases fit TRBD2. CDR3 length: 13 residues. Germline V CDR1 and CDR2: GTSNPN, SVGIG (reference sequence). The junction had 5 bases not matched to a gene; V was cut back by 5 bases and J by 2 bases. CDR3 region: CAWGSGGAYEQYF. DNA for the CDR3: TGTGCCTGGGGCAGCGGGGGTGCCTACGAGCAGTACTTC.

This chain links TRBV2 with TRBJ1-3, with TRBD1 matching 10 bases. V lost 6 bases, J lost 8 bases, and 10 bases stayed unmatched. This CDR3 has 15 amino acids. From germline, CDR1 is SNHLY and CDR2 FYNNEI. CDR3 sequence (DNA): TGTGCCAGCAGGACCCCGGGACAGGGGAGAGACACCATATATTTT. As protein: CASRTPGQGRDTIYF.

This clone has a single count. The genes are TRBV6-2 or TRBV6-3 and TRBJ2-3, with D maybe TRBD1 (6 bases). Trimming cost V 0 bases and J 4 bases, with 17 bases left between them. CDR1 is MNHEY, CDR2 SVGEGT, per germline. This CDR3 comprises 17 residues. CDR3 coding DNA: TGTGCCAGCAGTTACTCTCAGGGGCGCACCGGTGCAGATACGCAGTATTTT. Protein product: CASSYSQGRTGADTQYF.

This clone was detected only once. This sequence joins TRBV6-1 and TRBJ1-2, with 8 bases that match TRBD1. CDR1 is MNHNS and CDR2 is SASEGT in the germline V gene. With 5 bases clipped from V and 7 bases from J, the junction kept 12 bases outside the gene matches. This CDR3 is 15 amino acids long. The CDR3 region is CASSHTPDRVGGYTF. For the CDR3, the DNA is TGTGCCAGCAGTCATACACCGGACAGGGTGGGTGGCTACACCTTC.

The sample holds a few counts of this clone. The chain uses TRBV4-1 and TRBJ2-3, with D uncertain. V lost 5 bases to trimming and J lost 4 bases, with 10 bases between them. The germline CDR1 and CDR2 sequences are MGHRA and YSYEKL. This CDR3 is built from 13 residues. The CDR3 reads CASSIPSPDTQYF. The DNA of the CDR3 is TGCGCCAGCAGCATCCCTTCTCCAGATACGCAGTATTTT.

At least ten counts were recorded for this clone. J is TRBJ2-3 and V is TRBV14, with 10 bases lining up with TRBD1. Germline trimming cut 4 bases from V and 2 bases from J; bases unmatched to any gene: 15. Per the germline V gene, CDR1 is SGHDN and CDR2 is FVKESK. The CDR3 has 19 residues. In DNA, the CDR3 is TGTGCCAGCAGCCCCCAAATCGTCGTCGGGACAGGGGTCACAGATACGCAGTATTTT. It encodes CASSPQIVVGTGVTDTQYF.

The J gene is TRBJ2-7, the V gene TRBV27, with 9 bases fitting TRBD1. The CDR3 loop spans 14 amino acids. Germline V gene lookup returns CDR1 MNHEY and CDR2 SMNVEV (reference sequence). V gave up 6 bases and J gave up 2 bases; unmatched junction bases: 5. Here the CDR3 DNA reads TGTGCCAGCAGGTCGGGACAGGGACCCTACGAGCAGTACTTC. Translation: CASRSGQGPYEQYF.

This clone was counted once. The CDR3 reads CASSLVPGGGTDTQYF. The CDR3 DNA sequence: TGTGCCAGCAGCTTAGTTCCGGGAGGAGGGACAGATACGCAGTATTTT. The chain has TRBV11-3 and TRBJ2-3, with 7 bases lining up with TRBD2. The CDR3 sequence is 16 residues long. Trimming removed 1 base from V and 3 bases from J; junction bases left unmatched: 7. Germline V gene lookup returns CDR1 SGHNT and CDR2 YENEEA.

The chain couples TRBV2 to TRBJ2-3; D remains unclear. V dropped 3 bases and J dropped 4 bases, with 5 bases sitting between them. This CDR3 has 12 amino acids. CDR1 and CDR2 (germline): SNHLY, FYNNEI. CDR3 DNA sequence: TGTGCCAGCAGTGAGAGGTCAGATACGCAGTATTTT. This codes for CASSERSDTQYF.

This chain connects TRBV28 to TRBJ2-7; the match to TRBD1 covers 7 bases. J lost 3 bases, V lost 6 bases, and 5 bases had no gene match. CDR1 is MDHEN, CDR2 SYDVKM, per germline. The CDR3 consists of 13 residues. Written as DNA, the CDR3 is TGTGCCAGCAGGTCGACAGGGTTCTACGAGCAGTACTTC. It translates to CASRSTGFYEQYF.

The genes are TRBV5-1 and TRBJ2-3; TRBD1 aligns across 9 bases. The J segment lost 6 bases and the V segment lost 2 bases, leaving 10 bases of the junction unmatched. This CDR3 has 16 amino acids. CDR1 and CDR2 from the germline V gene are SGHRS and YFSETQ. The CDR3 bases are TGCGCCAGCAGCTTAAATCCGGGACAGGGTTCTGATACGCAGTATTTT. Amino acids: CASSLNPGQGSDTQYF. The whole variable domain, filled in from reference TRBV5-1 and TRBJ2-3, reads KAGVTQTPRYLIKTRGQQVTLSCSPISGHRSVSWYQQTPGQGLQFLFEYFSETQRNKGNFPGRFSGRQFSNSRSEMNVSTLELGDSALYLCASSLNPGQGSDTQYFGPGTRLTVL.

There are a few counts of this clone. The CDR3 here is CASSLQGQEGYTF. Here the CDR3 DNA reads TGTGCCAGCAGTTTACAGGGGCAGGAAGGCTACACCTTC. The J gene is TRBJ1-2, the V gene TRBV27, with D possibly being TRBD1 (6 bases). Trimming left V 2 bases short and J 8 bases short, with 12 bases between. The length of the CDR3 is 13 residues. Germline CDR1 is MNHEY and CDR2 is SMNVEV (reference sequence).

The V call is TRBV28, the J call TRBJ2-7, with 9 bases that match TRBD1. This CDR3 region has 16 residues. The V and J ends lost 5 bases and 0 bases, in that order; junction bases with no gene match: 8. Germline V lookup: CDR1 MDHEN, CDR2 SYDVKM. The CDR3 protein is CASSPPGTGSSYEQYF. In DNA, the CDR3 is TGTGCCAGCAGTCCCCCGGGGACAGGGAGCTCCTACGAGCAGTACTTC.

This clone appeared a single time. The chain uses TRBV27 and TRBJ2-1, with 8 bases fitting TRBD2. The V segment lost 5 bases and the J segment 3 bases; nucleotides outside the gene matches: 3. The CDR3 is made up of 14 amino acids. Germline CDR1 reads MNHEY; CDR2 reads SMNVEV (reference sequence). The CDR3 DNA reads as TGTGCCAGCAGTAGCGGGGGCAGCTACAATGAGCAGTTCTTC. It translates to CASSSGGSYNEQFF.

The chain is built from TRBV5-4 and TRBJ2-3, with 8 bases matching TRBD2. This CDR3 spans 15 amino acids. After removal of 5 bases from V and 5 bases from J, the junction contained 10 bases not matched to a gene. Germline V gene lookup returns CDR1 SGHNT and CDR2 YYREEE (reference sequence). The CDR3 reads CASRRSGGPVDTQYF. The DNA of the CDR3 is TGTGCCAGCAGACGATCGGGAGGGCCTGTAGATACGCAGTATTTT. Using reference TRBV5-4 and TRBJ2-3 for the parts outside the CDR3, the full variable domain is ETGVTQSPTHLIKTRGQQVTLRCSSQSGHNTVSWYQQALGQGPQFIFQYYREEENGRGNFPPRFSGLQFPNYSSELNVNALELDDSALYLCASRRSGGPVDTQYFGPGTRLTVL.

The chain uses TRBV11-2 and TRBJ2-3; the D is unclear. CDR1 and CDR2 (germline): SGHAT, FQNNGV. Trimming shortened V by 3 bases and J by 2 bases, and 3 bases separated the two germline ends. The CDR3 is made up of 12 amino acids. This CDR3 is CASSFHTDTQYF. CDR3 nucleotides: TGTGCCAGCAGCTTCCACACAGATACGCAGTATTTT.

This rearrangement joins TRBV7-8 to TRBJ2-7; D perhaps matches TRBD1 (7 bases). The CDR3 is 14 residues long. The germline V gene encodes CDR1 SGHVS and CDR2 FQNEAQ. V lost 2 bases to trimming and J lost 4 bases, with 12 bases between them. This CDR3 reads CASSLRRGLYEQYF. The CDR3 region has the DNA TGTGCCAGCAGCTTACGGAGGGGGCTATACGAGCAGTACTTC.

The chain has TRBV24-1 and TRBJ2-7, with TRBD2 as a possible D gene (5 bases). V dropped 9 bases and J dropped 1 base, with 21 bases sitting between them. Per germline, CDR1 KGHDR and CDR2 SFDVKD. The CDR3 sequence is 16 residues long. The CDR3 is CATGSARTRTSYEQYF. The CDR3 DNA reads TGTGCCACCGGGAGCGCCAGGACCAGGACTTCCTACGAGCAGTACTTC.

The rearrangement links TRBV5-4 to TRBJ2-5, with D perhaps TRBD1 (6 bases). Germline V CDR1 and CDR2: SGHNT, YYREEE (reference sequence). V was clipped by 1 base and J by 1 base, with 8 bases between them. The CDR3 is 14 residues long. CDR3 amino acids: CASSLQGLQETQYF. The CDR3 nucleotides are TGTGCCAGCAGCTTGCAGGGGCTCCAAGAGACCCAGTACTTC.